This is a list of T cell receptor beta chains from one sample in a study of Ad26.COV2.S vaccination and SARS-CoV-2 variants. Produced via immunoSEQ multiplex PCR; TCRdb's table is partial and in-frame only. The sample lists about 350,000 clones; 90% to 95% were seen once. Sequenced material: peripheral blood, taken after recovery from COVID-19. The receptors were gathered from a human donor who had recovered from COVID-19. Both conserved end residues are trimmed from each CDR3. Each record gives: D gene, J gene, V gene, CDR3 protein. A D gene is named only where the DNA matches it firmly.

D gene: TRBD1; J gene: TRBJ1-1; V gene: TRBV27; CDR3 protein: ASSRDRGGNTEAF
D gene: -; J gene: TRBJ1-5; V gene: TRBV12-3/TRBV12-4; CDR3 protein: ASSLKVLQPQH
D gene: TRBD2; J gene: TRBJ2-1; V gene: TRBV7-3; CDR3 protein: ASSFSGGAYNEQF
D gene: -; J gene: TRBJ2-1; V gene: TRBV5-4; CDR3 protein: ASSFEVNEQF
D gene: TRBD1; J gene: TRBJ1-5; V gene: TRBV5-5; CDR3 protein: ASSPRGQGRGPQH
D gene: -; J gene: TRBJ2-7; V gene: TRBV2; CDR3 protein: ASSENRDGYEQY
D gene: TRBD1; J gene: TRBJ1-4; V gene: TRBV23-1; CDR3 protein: ASSQGRDRGEKLF
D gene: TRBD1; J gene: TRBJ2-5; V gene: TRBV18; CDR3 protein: ASSRGQGADGTQY
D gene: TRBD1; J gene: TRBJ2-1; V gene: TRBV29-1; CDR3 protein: SVAPGTGVGDEQF
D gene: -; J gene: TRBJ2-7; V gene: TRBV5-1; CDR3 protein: ASSLEPDSEQY
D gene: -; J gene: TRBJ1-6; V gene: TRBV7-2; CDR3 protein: ASSPIANSPLH
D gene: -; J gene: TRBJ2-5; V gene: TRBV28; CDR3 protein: ASSFGETQY
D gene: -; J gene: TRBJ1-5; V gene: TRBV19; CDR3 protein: ASSIGTGETGQPQH
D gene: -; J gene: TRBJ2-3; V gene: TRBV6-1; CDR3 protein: ASSEVANTDTQY
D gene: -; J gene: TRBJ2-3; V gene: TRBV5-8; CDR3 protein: ASSRGLRTDTQY
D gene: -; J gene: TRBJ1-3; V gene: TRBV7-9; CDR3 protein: ASSDTGSGGNTIY
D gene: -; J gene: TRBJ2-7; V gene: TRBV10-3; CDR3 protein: AISDRDTQISYEQY
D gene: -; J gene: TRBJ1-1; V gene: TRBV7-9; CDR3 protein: ASSLGAGNTEAF
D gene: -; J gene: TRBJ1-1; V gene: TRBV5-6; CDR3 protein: ASSFSGPGAF
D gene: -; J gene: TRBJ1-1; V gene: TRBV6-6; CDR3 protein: ASSYSAAQNTEAF
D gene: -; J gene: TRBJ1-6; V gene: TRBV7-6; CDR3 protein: ASSLVAGNSPLH
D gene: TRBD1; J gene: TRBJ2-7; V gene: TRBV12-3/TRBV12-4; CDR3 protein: ASSWDRDHEQY
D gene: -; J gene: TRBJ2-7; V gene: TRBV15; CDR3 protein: ATSRVLGGLGQNEQY
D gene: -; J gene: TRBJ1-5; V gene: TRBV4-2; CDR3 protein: ASSQDGQQNQPQH
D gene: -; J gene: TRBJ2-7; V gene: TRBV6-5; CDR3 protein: ASSLGSEQY
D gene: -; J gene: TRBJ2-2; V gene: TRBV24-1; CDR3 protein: ATSDTNTGELF
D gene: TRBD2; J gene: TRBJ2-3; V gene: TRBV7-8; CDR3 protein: ASSLLQAGFESSTDTQY
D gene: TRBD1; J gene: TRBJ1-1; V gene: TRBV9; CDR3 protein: ASSASQGFTEAF
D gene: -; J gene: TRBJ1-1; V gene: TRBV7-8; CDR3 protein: ASSLRRAQVGTEAF
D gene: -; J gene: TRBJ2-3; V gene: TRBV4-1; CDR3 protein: ASSQERQASPDTQY
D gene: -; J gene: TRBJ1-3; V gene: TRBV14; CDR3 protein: ASSLRGRNTIY
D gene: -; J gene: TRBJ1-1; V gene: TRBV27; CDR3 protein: ASSSRGREYTEAF